The 20 T cell receptor beta chains below come from one sample, sequenced in a study of blood T cells in healthy people across ages. A second PCR, run for roughly 7 to 11 cycles, used a sample-barcoded 5' primer plus a J-beta primer mix. TCRdb called the 5' RACE reads again in MiXCR, with one record for every CDR3 protein. The sample consists of about 930,000 distinct CDR3 sequences, about 28% of them appearing once. The same data also contributed to another study, on T cells of mothers and their children.

Sequencing was carried out using blood. The receptors were gathered from a woman in her thirties or forties in good health.

CDR3 in amino acids: CASSLGRARTDTQYF. As DNA, the CDR3 is TGCGCCAGCAGCTTGGGCAGGGCCCGCACAGATACGCAGTATTTT. J is TRBJ2-3 and V is TRBV5-1; weak D call: TRBD1 (5 bases). The CDR3 sequence is 15 residues long. Germline values: CDR1 SGHRS, CDR2 YFSETQ. The ends were cut back, 0 bases at V and 1 base at J, with 9 bases in the middle.

In DNA form, the CDR3 reads TGCAGTGCTAGTAAGGAAAGGGGACGTCTGGATGAAAAACTGTTTTTT. It translates to CSASKERGRLDEKLFF. The chain recombines TRBV20-1 with TRBJ1-4; TRBD1 is a possible D gene (5 bases). Germline V CDR1 and CDR2: DFQATT, SNEGSKA (reference sequence). The CDR3 extends over 16 amino acids. V lost 3 bases to trimming and J lost 6 bases, with 20 bases between them.

A remark on this clonotype: With a much larger clone just one base away, this may be a read error. The chain recombines TRBV18 with TRBJ2-7; D remains ambiguous. The J call may be in error: the DNA end matches TRBJ2-5 better. CDR1 KGHSH and CDR2 LQKENI come from the germline V gene. The CDR3 consists of 12 residues. The CDR3 DNA follows: TGTGCCAGCTCACCACAAGAAGAGACCCAGTACTTC. This sequence encodes CASSPQEETQYF.

The table lists this clonotype with a few counts. The chain is built from TRBV6-5 and TRBJ1-6, with D maybe TRBD1 (5 bases). Germline lookup yields CDR1 MNHEY and CDR2 SVGAGI. This CDR3 spans 17 amino acids. The V end lost 3 bases, the J end lost 5 bases, and 17 bases lay between the germline ends. As DNA, the CDR3 is TGTGCCAGCAGTTATGATAGACCCGGGACGGATAATTCACCCCTCCACTTT. It specifies CASSYDRPGTDNSPLHF.

This chain connects TRBV11-3 to TRBJ1-1; 7 bases line up with TRBD1. CDR1 and CDR2 from the germline V gene are SGHNT and YENEEA. The CDR3 is 15 amino acids. Unmatched junction bases numbered 10, after V lost 6 bases and J lost 3 bases. CDR3 DNA sequence: TGTGCCAGCAGTCTACAGGGACAGCAGCACACTGAAGCTTTCTTT. This translates into CASSLQGQQHTEAFF.

Of note for this clonotype: At one end, the junction sequence differs from germline, possibly due to a read error. The V gene is TRBV27, the J gene TRBJ2-5, with 9 nucleotides matching TRBD1. The CDR3 totals 14 residues. CDR1 MNHEY and CDR2 SMNVEV come from the germline V gene (reference sequence). CDR3 nucleotide sequence: TGTACCAGCAGGGAGACAGGGGGAAAAGAGACCCAGTACTTC. This translates into CTSRETGGKETQYF.

V and J are TRBV9 and TRBJ2-7, with D maybe TRBD1 (6 bases). V gave up 3 bases and J gave up 5 bases, with 12 bases separating them. The CDR3 has 13 residues. Looked up from germline, CDR1 is SGDLS and CDR2 is YYNGEE. The CDR3 DNA sequence: TGTGCCAGCAGCGGTACAGGGATCAACGAGCAGTACTTC. This translates into CASSGTGINEQYF. Using reference TRBV9 and TRBJ2-7 for the parts outside the CDR3, the full variable domain is DSGVTQTPKHLITATGQRVTLRCSPRSGDLSVYWYQQSLDQGLQFLIQYYNGEERAKGNILERFSAQQFPDLHSELNLSSLELGDSALYFCASSGTGINEQYFGPGTRLTVT.

This clonotype was counted a few times. The chain carries TRBV7-3 and TRBJ2-1; TRBD2 matches at 9 bases. V was clipped by 1 base and J by 6 bases; unmatched bases: 16. The germline V gene has CDR1 SGHTA and CDR2 FQGTGA. This CDR3 has 19 amino acids. The CDR3 DNA reads as TGTGCCAGCAGCTTAAGAACAGGGGCGGCTAGCGGGGTTAGCAATGAGCAGTTCTTC. Translation gives CASSLRTGAASGVSNEQFF.

This clonotype was seen once. A much larger clone lies one base from this, so it may be a read error. CDR3 region: CAGSLGPDRGAYEQYF. The DNA for the CDR3 is TGTGCCGGCAGCTTAGGTCCCGACAGGGGTGCCTACGAGCAGTACTTC. The genes are TRBV7-2 and TRBJ2-7, with 8 bases identical to TRBD1. This CDR3 contains 16 residues. Germline V gene data show CDR1 as SGHTA and CDR2 as FQGNSA.

This rearrangement joins TRBV7-2 to TRBJ1-4; D not certain. The V end was cut by 7 bases, the J end by 7 bases, with 10 bases between. The CDR3 has 12 amino acids. Germline V CDR1 and CDR2: SGHTA, FQGNSA. The CDR3 nucleotides read TGTGCCAGCACCATTACGGGTGAAAAACTGTTTTTT. It specifies CASTITGEKLFF.

The V and J genes are TRBV5-1 and TRBJ1-5; D is perhaps TRBD1 (5 bases). The CDR3 contains 14 residues. Germline assignment: CDR1 SGHRS and CDR2 YFSETQ. The V end was cut by 1 base, the J end by 5 bases, with 10 bases between. The CDR3 DNA is TGCGCCAGCAGCTTGTCAGGGAGAGATCAGCCCCAGCATTTT. This gives the protein CASSLSGRDQPQHF.

This clonotype was counted at least ten times. V and J are TRBV4-1 and TRBJ2-1, with 7 bases that match TRBD2. CDR1 and CDR2 (germline): MGHRA, YSYEKL. The CDR3 totals 17 residues. V gave up 2 bases and J gave up 4 bases; unmatched junction bases: 11. The CDR3 is CASSQQTSLRIYNEQFF. CDR3 nucleotide sequence: TGCGCCAGCAGCCAACAGACTAGCCTTCGAATTTACAATGAGCAGTTCTTC.

As to this clonotype: An end of the junction does not agree with germline; a read error may underlie this. The V call is TRBV27, the J call TRBJ2-7; D may correspond to TRBD1 or TRBD2 (5 bases each). Germline loops: CDR1 MNHEY, CDR2 SMNVEV (reference sequence). The CDR3 covers 14 residues. The CDR3 region is CASSLSGTSYGQYF. CDR3 DNA: TGTGCCAGCAGTTTATCGGGGACCTCCTACGGGCAGTACTTC.

This clonotype was recorded many times. The genes are TRBV7-6 and TRBJ2-1, with D unclear. This CDR3 comprises 12 residues. Germline loops: CDR1 SGHVS, CDR2 FNYEAQ. The V end was cut by 4 bases, the J end by 5 bases, with 6 bases between. The CDR3 DNA follows: TGTGCCAGCAGCTCCCTAGACAATGAGCAGTTCTTC. Translation: CASSSLDNEQFF.

In this sample, this clonotype turned up a few times. This chain links TRBV7-9 with TRBJ2-3; 10 positions match TRBD2. Germline CDR1 is SEHNR and CDR2 is FQNEAQ (reference sequence). This CDR3 spans 17 amino acids. J was trimmed by 1 base and V by 0 bases; bases with no gene match: 4. The CDR3: CASSLAQTSGGTDTQYF. Written as DNA, the CDR3 is TGTGCCAGCAGCTTAGCCCAAACTAGCGGGGGCACAGATACGCAGTATTTT.

The V and J genes are TRBV24-1 and TRBJ2-1; D unclear. Germline values: CDR1 KGHDR, CDR2 SFDVKD. The CDR3 is 11 residues long. V gave up 1 base and J gave up 8 bases, with 2 bases separating them. The CDR3 here is CATSDFHEQFF. The DNA for the CDR3 is TGTGCCACCAGTGATTTCCATGAGCAGTTCTTC.

In this sample, this clonotype turned up a few times. V and J are TRBV28 and TRBJ2-1, with 7 bases that match TRBD2. The CDR3 is made up of 16 amino acids. After removal of 2 bases from V and 8 bases from J, the junction contained 12 bases not matched to a gene. The germline V gene encodes CDR1 MDHEN and CDR2 SYDVKM. In nucleotides, the CDR3 is TGTGCCAGCAGTTTAGCCCGGGGGGTCGGCGGGGATGAGCAGTTCTTC. Its translation is CASSLARGVGGDEQFF.

The chain couples TRBV25-1 to TRBJ1-2; TRBD1 agrees at 8 bases. Looked up from germline, CDR1 is MGHDK and CDR2 is SYGVNS. The CDR3 has 16 amino acids. J lost 4 bases, V lost 5 bases, and 12 bases had no gene match. As DNA, the CDR3 is TGTGCCAGCAGTCGATCAGGGCAGGGGGCCATCTATGGCTACACCTTC. Protein sequence: CASSRSGQGAIYGYTF.

The chain links TRBV6-1 to TRBJ2-1; a possible D gene is TRBD2 (6 bases). The CDR3 length is 13 residues. V shed 3 bases and J shed 3 bases, with 6 bases lying between them. Germline loops: CDR1 MNHNS, CDR2 SASEGT. The CDR3: CASSEGGYNEQFF. CDR3 DNA: TGTGCCAGCAGTGAGGGGGGCTACAATGAGCAGTTCTTC.

This chain connects TRBV12-3 or TRBV12-4 to TRBJ1-2, with TRBD1 as a possible D gene (6 bases). This CDR3 has 14 amino acids. V lost 2 bases and J lost 4, with 11 bases in between. This CDR3 reads CASSLMGAAYGYTF. DNA for the CDR3: TGTGCCAGCAGTTTAATGGGGGCTGCCTATGGCTACACCTTC.